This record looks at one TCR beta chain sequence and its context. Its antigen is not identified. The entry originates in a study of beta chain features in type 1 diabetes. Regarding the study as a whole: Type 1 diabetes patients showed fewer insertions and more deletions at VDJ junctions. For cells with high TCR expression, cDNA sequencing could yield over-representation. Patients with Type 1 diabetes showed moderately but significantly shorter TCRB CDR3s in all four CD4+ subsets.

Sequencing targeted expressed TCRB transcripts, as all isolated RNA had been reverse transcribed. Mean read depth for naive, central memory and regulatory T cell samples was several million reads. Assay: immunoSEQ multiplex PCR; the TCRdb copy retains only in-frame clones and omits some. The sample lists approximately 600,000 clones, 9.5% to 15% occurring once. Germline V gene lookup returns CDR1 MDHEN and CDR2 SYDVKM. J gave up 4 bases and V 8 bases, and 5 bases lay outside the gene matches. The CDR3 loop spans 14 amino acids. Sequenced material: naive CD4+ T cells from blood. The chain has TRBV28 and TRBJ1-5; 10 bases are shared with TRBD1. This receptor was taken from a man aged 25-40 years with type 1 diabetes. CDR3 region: CASGTGVRNQPQHF. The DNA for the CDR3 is TGTGCCAGCGGGACAGGGGTTAGGAATCAGCCCCAGCATTTT.